The clone carrying this TCR beta chain was counted between two and nine times. Its antigen is not identified. TCR alpha and TCR beta cDNA libraries with sample barcodes and UMIs came from 5'RACE using constant-segment primers. TCRdb re-called the 5' RACE reads through MiXCR, storing one row per CDR3 protein. The sample has approximately 560,000 distinct CDR3 sequences, 15% to 20% seen once. The CDR3 loop spans 14 amino acids. The trim removed 7 bases at V and 5 bases at J, leaving 10 bases unmatched. Germline lookup yields CDR1 SNHLY and CDR2 FYNNEI. The data were taken from a study of T-cell memory formation after mild COVID-19. Study-wide points: Detection of some responders pre-infection suggested pre-existing cross-reactive memory T cells participated. Whereas later expanders leaned CD4+, clones contracting day 15 to 85 showed a balanced CD4/CD8 makeup. Clones that contracted clustered mainly in CM and EM if CD4+ and in EMRA if CD8+.

The clonotype comes from an adult woman who had mild COVID-19 (a few samples of this study predate the infection). Cell type and time point are not known. The sample comprised PBMCs or a T cell subset sorted from them (not recorded which). This chain links TRBV2 with TRBJ1-2, with 7 bases that match TRBD1. CDR3 protein: CASILTGVQYGYTF. DNA for the CDR3: TGTGCCAGCATTCTTACAGGGGTCCAATATGGCTACACCTTC.